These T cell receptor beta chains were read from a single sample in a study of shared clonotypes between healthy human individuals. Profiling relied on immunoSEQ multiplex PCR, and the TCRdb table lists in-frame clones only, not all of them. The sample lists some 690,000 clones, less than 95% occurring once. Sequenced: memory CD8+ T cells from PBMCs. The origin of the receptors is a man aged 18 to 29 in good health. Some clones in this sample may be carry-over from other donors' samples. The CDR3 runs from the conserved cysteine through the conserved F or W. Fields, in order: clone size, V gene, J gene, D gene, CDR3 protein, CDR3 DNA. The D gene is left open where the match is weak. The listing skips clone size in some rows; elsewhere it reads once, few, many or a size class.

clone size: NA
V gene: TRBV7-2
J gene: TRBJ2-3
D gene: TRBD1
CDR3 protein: CASNPPGQGVDTQYF
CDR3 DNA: TGTGCCAGCAACCCTCCGGGACAGGGGGTAGATACGCAGTATTTT

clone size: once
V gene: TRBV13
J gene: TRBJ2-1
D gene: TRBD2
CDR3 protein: CASSPVGLADIYEQFF
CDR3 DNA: TGTGCCAGCAGCCCCGTTGGACTAGCGGATATCTATGAGCAGTTCTTC

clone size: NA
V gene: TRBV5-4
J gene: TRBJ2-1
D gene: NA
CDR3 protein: CASSLGVEAYNEQFF
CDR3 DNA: TGTGCCAGCAGCTTGGGAGTAGAGGCCTACAATGAGCAGTTCTTC

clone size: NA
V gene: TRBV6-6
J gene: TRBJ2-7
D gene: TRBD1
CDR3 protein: CASSLWTGKTYEQYF
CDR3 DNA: TGTGCCAGCAGTCTATGGACAGGGAAAACCTACGAGCAGTACTTC

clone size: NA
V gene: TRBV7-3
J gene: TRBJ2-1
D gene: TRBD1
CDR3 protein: CASSPRPGQGVNEQFF
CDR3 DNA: TGTGCCAGCAGCCCTCGACCGGGACAGGGTGTAAATGAGCAGTTCTTC

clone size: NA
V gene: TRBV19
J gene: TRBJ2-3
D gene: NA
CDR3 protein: CASSTIGPDTQYF
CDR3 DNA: TGTGCCAGTAGTACAATCGGCCCAGATACGCAGTATTTT

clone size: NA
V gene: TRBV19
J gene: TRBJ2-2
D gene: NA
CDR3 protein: CASSMENSNTGELFF
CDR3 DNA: TGTGCCAGTAGTATGGAAAACTCGAACACCGGGGAGCTGTTTTTT

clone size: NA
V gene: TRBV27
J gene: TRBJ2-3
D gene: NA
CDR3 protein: CASSSLGTPTDTQYF
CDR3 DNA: TGTGCCAGCAGTTCTTTGGGAACCCCCACAGATACGCAGTATTTT

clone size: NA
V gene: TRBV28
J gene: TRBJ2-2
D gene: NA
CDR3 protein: CASSFMGLHTGELFF
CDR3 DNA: TGTGCCAGCAGTTTTATGGGGCTTCACACCGGGGAGCTGTTTTTT

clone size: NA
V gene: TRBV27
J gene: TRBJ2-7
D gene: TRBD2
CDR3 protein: CASSSTDRLARTYEQYF
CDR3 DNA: TGTGCCAGCAGTTCCACAGACCGACTAGCGAGAACCTACGAGCAGTACTTC

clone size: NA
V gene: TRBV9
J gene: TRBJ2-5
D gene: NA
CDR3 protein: CASSPRLNQETQYF
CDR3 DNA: TGTGCCAGCAGCCCACGACTGAACCAAGAGACCCAGTACTTC

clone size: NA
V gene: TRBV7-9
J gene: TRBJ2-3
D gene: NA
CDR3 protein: CASSLEGRADTQYF
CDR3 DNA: TGTGCCAGCAGCTTAGAGGGTAGGGCAGATACGCAGTATTTT

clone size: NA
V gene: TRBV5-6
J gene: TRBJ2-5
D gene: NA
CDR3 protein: CASSLGGTPEQYF
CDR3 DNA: TGTGCCAGCAGCCTCGGGGGTACACCAGAGCAGTACTTC

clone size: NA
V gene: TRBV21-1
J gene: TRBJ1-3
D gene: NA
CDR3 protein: CASSTHPPGGNTIYF
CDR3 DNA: TGTGCCAGCAGCACCCACCCTCCCGGGGGAAACACCATATATTTT

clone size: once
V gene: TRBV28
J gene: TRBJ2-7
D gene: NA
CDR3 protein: CASSRIIEQYF
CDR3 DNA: TGTGCCAGCAGCCGGATTATCGAGCAGTACTTC

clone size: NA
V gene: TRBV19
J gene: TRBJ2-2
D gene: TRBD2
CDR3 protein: CASSILAGVTGELFF
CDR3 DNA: TGTGCCAGTAGTATACTAGCGGGAGTCACCGGGGAGCTGTTTTTT

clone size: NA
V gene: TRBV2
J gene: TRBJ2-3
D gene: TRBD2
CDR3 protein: CASCLAEFSTDTQYF
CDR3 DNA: TGTGCCAGCTGCCTAGCGGAGTTCAGCACAGATACGCAGTATTTT

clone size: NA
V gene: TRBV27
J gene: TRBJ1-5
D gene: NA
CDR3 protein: CASSPQRGKQPQHF
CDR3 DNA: TGTGCCAGCAGCCCCCAGAGGGGGAAGCAGCCCCAGCATTTT

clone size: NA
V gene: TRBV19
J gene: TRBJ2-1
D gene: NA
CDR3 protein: CASIGSGNEQFF
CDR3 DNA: TGTGCCAGTATAGGGTCCGGGAATGAGCAGTTCTTC

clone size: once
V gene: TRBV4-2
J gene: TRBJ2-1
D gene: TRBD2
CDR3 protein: CASSQDFGLAGEDNEQFF
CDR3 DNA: TGTGCCAGCAGCCAAGATTTCGGCTTAGCGGGAGAGGACAATGAGCAGTTCTTC

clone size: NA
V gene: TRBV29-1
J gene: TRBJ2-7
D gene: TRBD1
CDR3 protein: CSVESASGTASYEQYF
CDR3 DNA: TGCAGCGTTGAAAGCGCCTCCGGGACAGCTTCCTACGAGCAGTACTTC

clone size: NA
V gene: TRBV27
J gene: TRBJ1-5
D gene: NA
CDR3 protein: CASSLEGDQPQHF
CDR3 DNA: TGTGCCAGCAGTTTAGAAGGGGATCAGCCCCAGCATTTT

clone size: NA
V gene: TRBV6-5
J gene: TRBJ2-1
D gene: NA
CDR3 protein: CASSYSTNNEQFF
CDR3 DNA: TGTGCCAGCAGTTACTCGACGAACAATGAGCAGTTCTTC

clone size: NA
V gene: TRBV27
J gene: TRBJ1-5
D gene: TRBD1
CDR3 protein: CASTPRQGGQPQHF
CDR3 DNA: TGTGCCAGCACCCCGAGACAGGGAGGCCAGCCCCAGCATTTT

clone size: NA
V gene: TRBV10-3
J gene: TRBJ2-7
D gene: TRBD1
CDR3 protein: CAISEDRGRSSYEQYF
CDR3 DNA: TGTGCCATCAGTGAAGACAGGGGTCGCAGCTCCTACGAGCAGTACTTC

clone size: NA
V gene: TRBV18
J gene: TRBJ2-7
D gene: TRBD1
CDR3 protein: CASSPPGQGLYEQYF
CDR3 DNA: TGTGCCAGCTCACCACCGGGACAGGGCCTCTACGAGCAGTACTTC